The 22 T cell receptor beta chains below come from one sample, sequenced in a study of Graves' ophthalmopathy and Graves' hyperthyroidism. Amplification of the TCR beta CDR3 regions used RNA transcripts (as template). Following a first-round RT-PCR that used HTBI primers, a second-round multiplex PCR was carried out. TCRdb passed the multiplex PCR reads through MiXCR, listing each CDR3 protein once. Here the sample spans hundreds of thousands of distinct CDR3 sequences, roughly 41% being singletons. The sequenced sample was peripheral blood. These receptors were obtained from an adult man with Graves' ophthalmopathy.

The chain joins TRBV29-1 to TRBJ1-2, with D perhaps TRBD1 (6 bases). The germline V gene has CDR1 SQVTM and CDR2 ANQGSEA. The V and J ends lost 5 bases and 5 bases respectively, with 18 bases between them. This CDR3 is built from 14 residues. In DNA form, the CDR3 reads TGCAGCGTTACCGGACAGCTTGAACTTTATGGCTACACCTTC. This sequence encodes CSVTGQLELYGYTF.

The CDR3 loop is CASSQGRGLQPQHF. In DNA form, the CDR3 reads TGTGCCAGCAGCCAAGGCAGGGGGCTGCAGCCCCAGCATTTT. This rearrangement joins TRBV4-2 to TRBJ1-5; 8 nucleotides align to TRBD1. With 1 base clipped from V and 7 bases from J, the junction kept 3 bases outside the gene matches. Germline V CDR1 and CDR2: LGHNA, YNFKEQ. CDR3 length: 14 residues.

This clonotype was observed many times. In DNA form, the CDR3 reads TGTGCCAGCAAGATAAGCACCGGGGAGCTGTTTTTT. Its protein product is CASKISTGELFF. The chain is built from TRBV11-2 and TRBJ2-2; D remains ambiguous. V was pared by 7 bases and J by 4 bases, with 7 bases between. Germline values: CDR1 SGHAT, CDR2 FQNNGV. This CDR3 contains 12 residues.

This chain links TRBV4-1 with TRBJ1-4; 7 bases are a match to TRBD1. The V and J ends lost 1 base and 7 bases, in that order; junction bases with no gene match: 6. Germline CDR1 and CDR2: MGHRA and YSYEKL. The CDR3 sequence is 15 residues long. The CDR3 DNA is TGCGCCAGCAGCCAAGCAGAGGGGGCAGGTGAAAAACTGTTTTTT. Protein product: CASSQAEGAGEKLFF.

In this sample, this clonotype turned up many times. The genes are TRBV12-3 or TRBV12-4 and TRBJ1-1; D is uncertain. V lost 3 bases, J lost 8 bases, and 7 bases lay in between. The CDR3 loop spans 11 amino acids. The CDR3 loop is CASSFRGEAFF. DNA for the CDR3: TGTGCCAGCAGTTTCCGGGGAGAAGCTTTCTTT.

The chain links TRBV5-1 to TRBJ1-3; no clear D gene. The germline V gene has CDR1 SGHRS and CDR2 YFSETQ. There are 19 residues in the CDR3. Trimming stripped 0 bases from V and 0 bases from J, with 19 bases between. CDR3 bases: TGCGCCAGCAGCTTGGAGGGTTTAGGAGGGCACGGCTCTGGAAACACCATATATTTT. It codes for CASSLEGLGGHGSGNTIYF.

The chain combines TRBV20-1 with TRBJ2-7; TRBD1 matches 9 bases. CDR1 DFQATT and CDR2 SNEGSKA come from the germline V gene (reference sequence). With 7 bases clipped from V and 5 bases from J, the junction kept 9 bases outside the gene matches. This CDR3 contains 13 residues. The CDR3 DNA reads as TGCAGTGGGGGACAGGGATTTTTCGACGAGCAGTACTTC. Translation: CSGGQGFFDEQYF.

This clonotype was counted many times. V gene TRBV6-6 combines with J gene TRBJ2-1, with D perhaps being TRBD1 or TRBD2 (5 bases each). This CDR3 is built from 15 residues. The ends were cut back, 5 bases at V and 5 bases at J, with 16 bases in the middle. CDR1 is MNHNY, CDR2 SVGAGI, per germline (reference sequence). CDR3 sequence reads: CASSVQRDPHNEQFF. CDR3 nucleotide sequence: TGTGCCAGCAGTGTACAACGGGACCCTCACAATGAGCAGTTCTTC.

The V gene is TRBV30, the J gene TRBJ2-5; D is uncertain. Deletions cut 2 bases from V and 3 bases from J, with 4 bases between. Germline V CDR1 and CDR2: GTSNPN, SVGIG (reference sequence). The length of the CDR3 is 11 residues. The DNA for the CDR3 is TGTGCCTGGAGTCCCAAAGAGACCCAGTACTTC. As protein: CAWSPKETQYF.

This chain uses TRBV11-2 with TRBJ2-2; D may be TRBD1 (6 bases). The CDR3 has 15 amino acids. Germline CDR1 reads SGHAT; CDR2 reads FQNNGV. V was shortened by 0 bases and J by 8 bases, with 13 bases between the two germline ends. The CDR3 DNA reads TGTGCCAGCAGCTTAGAAGCGGACAGCTCTGGGGAGCTGTTTTTT. Its translation: CASSLEADSSGELFF.

A single count supports this clonotype. The J gene is TRBJ1-6, the V gene TRBV27; TRBD1 is a possible D gene (6 bases). The CDR3 length is 12 residues. Germline values: CDR1 MNHEY, CDR2 SMNVEV (reference sequence). The V end was cut by 6 bases, the J end by 14 bases, with 14 bases between. The CDR3 coding sequence is TGTGCCAGCAGACAAACAGGGATATCCCTCCACTTT. It translates to CASRQTGISLHF.

This clonotype was found many times. This rearrangement joins TRBV5-1 to TRBJ1-2, with 7 bases fitting TRBD1. Germline-derived CDR1 and CDR2 are SGHRS and YFSETQ. This CDR3 comprises 15 residues. With 4 bases clipped from V and 2 bases from J, the junction kept 8 bases outside the gene matches. CDR3 nucleotide sequence: TGCGCCAGCAGCGATCCGGGACAGCAAAACTATGGCTACACCTTC. Protein product: CASSDPGQQNYGYTF. The full variable domain, with the rest looked up from reference TRBV5-1 and TRBJ1-2, is KAGVTQTPRYLIKTRGQQVTLSCSPISGHRSVSWYQQTPGQGLQFLFEYFSETQRNKGNFPGRFSGRQFSNSRSEMNVSTLELGDSALYLCASSDPGQQNYGYTFGSGTRLTVV.

In its sample, this clonotype was seen many times. The chain has TRBV19 and TRBJ1-2; TRBD1 agrees at 7 bases. J lost 2 bases, V lost 5 bases, and 5 bases had no gene match. The germline V gene encodes CDR1 LNHDA and CDR2 SQIVND (reference sequence). This CDR3 contains 14 residues. The CDR3 nucleotides read TGTGCCAGTAGTGAGGGGGCATCGAACTATGGCTACACCTTC. Translation gives CASSEGASNYGYTF.

The gene calls are TRBV7-9 and TRBJ2-6, with 9 bases lining up with TRBD1. V was pared by 8 bases and J by 2 bases, with 19 bases of the junction left unmatched. Germline CDR1 is SEHNR and CDR2 is FQNEAQ (reference sequence). The CDR3 sequence is 20 residues long. The CDR3 nucleotides read TGTGCCAGCTCACCAGCTCGTCACGGGACAGGGAGGACTGGGGCCAACGTCCTGACTTTC. As protein: CASSPARHGTGRTGANVLTF.

This chain connects TRBV12-3 or TRBV12-4 to TRBJ1-4; 7 bases map to TRBD1. This CDR3 region has 15 residues. V dropped 5 bases and J dropped 7; count of bases not matched to a gene: 10. The CDR3: CASSQGGGVGEKLFF. For the CDR3, the DNA is TGTGCCAGCAGTCAAGGAGGGGGCGTAGGTGAAAAACTGTTTTTT.

This clonotype was picked up many times. V usage is TRBV7-8 and J usage is TRBJ2-7; no clear D gene. Germline V gene sequence: CDR1 SGHVS, CDR2 FQNEAQ. Trimming pared 5 bases from V and 0 bases from J, leaving 11 bases between. This CDR3 has 14 amino acids. The CDR3 DNA reads as TGTGCCAGCAGCAAATCTAGGAGCTCCTACGAGCAGTACTTC. It specifies CASSKSRSSYEQYF.

The chain uses TRBV12-5 and TRBJ1-1; a weak D match, TRBD1 (5 bases). The CDR3 runs 15 residues. Germline V gene lookup returns CDR1 LGHNT and CDR2 FRNRAP. V was cut by 5 bases and J by 0 bases, with 13 bases left in between. The CDR3 DNA reads TGTGCTAGTGGTGACCGGGGGTCCATGAACACTGAAGCTTTCTTT. It translates to CASGDRGSMNTEAFF.

About this clonotype: Here the CDR3 omits its conserved ending phenylalanine or tryptophan, so a read error is the likely source. The chain joins TRBV25-1 to TRBJ1-1, with D perhaps TRBD1 (6 bases). The CDR3 length is 14 residues. The V end lost 6 bases, the J end lost 1 base, and 12 bases lay between the germline ends. Germline V lookup: CDR1 MGHDK, CDR2 SYGVNS. The CDR3 nucleotides read TGTGCCAGCAGCCCACAGGGCTCGAACACTGAAGCTTTCCTT. It yields the protein CASSPQGSNTEAFL.

This clonotype has ten or more counts. The chain links TRBV11-2 to TRBJ2-5, with 7 nucleotides matching TRBD1. V lost 1 base, J lost 8 bases, and 22 bases stayed unmatched. This CDR3 has 19 residues. Looked up from germline, CDR1 is SGHAT and CDR2 is FQNNGV. CDR3 sequence: CASSLGLTATYERQGTQYF. Written as DNA, the CDR3 is TGTGCCAGCAGCTTAGGATTAACGGCGACCTACGAGAGACAGGGCACCCAGTACTTC. Looking up the rest from reference TRBV11-2 and TRBJ2-5 gives the full variable domain: EAGVAQSPRYKIIEKRQSVAFWCNPISGHATLYWYQQILGQGPKLLIQFQNNGVVDDSQLPKDRFSAERLKGVDSTLKIQPAKLEDSAVYLCASSLGLTATYERQGTQYFGPGTRLLVL.

The rearrangement uses TRBV12-3 or TRBV12-4 and TRBJ2-7; the match to TRBD1 covers 10 bases. The junction had 8 bases not matched to a gene; V was cut back by 5 bases and J by 1 base. The CDR3 consists of 16 residues. The CDR3 loop reads CASSTPTGGISYEQYF. The CDR3 DNA reads as TGTGCCAGCAGTACGCCGACAGGGGGCATTTCCTACGAGCAGTACTTC.

Worth noting for this clonotype: A read error may be the cause here, since a much bigger clone is one base away. The chain combines TRBV2 with TRBJ2-5, with D perhaps TRBD2 (6 bases). CDR3 length equals 13 residues. The germline V gene has CDR1 SNHLY and CDR2 FYNNEI. V was cut by 8 bases and J by 5 bases, with 15 bases left in between. CDR3: CASGGAPRETQYF. The CDR3, as DNA: TGTGCCAGCGGAGGGGCCCCCCGGGAGACCCAGTACTTC.

CDR3 sequence (DNA): TGTGCCAGCAGCTTAGCTCCGGGACAGGAGGGGTACTATGGCTACACCTTC. Encoded protein: CASSLAPGQEGYYGYTF. V gene TRBV7-9 combines with J gene TRBJ1-2, with 8 bases that match TRBD1. Germline CDR1 SEHNR, CDR2 FQNEAQ (reference sequence). V shed 0 bases, J shed 3 bases, and the junction held 9 bases outside the gene matches. The CDR3 runs to 17 residues. Variable domain in full (rest from reference TRBV7-9 and TRBJ1-2): DTGVSQNPRHKITKRGQNVTFRCDPISEHNRLYWYRQTLGQGPEFLTYFQNEAQLEKSRLLSDRFSAERPKGSFSTLEIQRTEQGDSAMYLCASSLAPGQEGYYGYTFGSGTRLTVV.